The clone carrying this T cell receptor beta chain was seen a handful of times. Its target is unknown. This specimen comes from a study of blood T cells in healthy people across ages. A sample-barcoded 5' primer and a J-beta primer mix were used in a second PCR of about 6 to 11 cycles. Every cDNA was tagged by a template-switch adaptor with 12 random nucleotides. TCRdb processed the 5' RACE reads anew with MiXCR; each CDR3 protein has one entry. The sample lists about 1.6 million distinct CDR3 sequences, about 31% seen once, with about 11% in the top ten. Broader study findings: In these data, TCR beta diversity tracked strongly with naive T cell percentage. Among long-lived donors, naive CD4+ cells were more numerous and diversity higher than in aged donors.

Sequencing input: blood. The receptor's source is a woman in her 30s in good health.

CDR3 DNA sequence: TGTGCCTGGAGTTTGGGGAGCTATCAGCCCCAGCATTTT. Protein: CAWSLGSYQPQHF. The V and J genes are TRBV30 and TRBJ1-5; D remains ambiguous. The germline gives CDR1 GTSNPN, CDR2 SVGIG (reference sequence). Trimming removed 2 bases at V and 5 bases at J, with 10 bases between. The CDR3 is 13 amino acids. Filled out from reference TRBV30 and TRBJ1-5, the complete variable domain reads SQTIHQWPATLVQPVGSPLSLECTVEGTSNPNLYWYRQAAGRGLQLLFYSVGIGQISSEVPQNLSASRPQDRQFILSSKKLLLSDSGFYLCAWSLGSYQPQHFGDGTRLSIL.